The 16 T cell receptor beta chains reported below all come from one sample, sequenced in a study of brain T cells in children with intractable seizures. Only in-frame clones appear in the TCRdb table, and some are missing; sequencing was by immunoSEQ multiplex PCR. The sample shows approximately 110,000 clones, 94% of them seen only once. The sequencing here drew on peripheral blood, taken at surgery. The receptors here all came from a boy in the first two years of life with hemimegalencephaly and intractable seizures.

The V and J genes are TRBV19 and TRBJ2-2; no reliable D call. This CDR3 contains 14 residues. V was cut by 1 base and J by 5 bases, with 8 bases left in between. The germline V gene has CDR1 LNHDA and CDR2 SQIVND (reference sequence). The CDR3 protein is CASSIAMGTGELFF. For the CDR3, the DNA is TGTGCCAGTAGTATAGCTATGGGGACCGGGGAGCTGTTTTTT.

The chain uses TRBV5-1 and TRBJ1-1; D unresolved. This CDR3 has 15 amino acids. Germline V gives CDR1 SGHRS, CDR2 YFSETQ. V was trimmed by 1 base and J by 3 bases, leaving 13 bases between them. This CDR3 is CASSLIPEADTEAFF. For the CDR3, the DNA is TGCGCCAGCAGCTTGATACCCGAAGCGGACACTGAAGCTTTCTTT.

V usage is TRBV13 and J usage is TRBJ2-5; no clear D. Trimming cost V 0 bases and J 5 bases, with 10 bases left between them. Germline V gene sequence: CDR1 PRHDT, CDR2 FYEKMQ (reference sequence). The CDR3 has 14 amino acids. CDR3 sequence: CASSLGLGRETQYF. CDR3 sequence (DNA): TGTGCCAGCAGCTTAGGCCTAGGGCGGGAGACCCAGTACTTC.

The chain couples TRBV27 to TRBJ2-7; 7 bases map to TRBD2. The CDR3 sequence is 14 residues long. Germline V CDR1 and CDR2: MNHEY, SMNVEV (reference sequence). Germline trimming cut 3 bases from V and 4 bases from J; bases unmatched to any gene: 6. Here the CDR3 DNA reads TGTGCCAGCAGTTTCGCGACTAGCCCATACGAGCAGTACTTC. Its translation is CASSFATSPYEQYF.

The chain employs TRBV6-1 and TRBJ2-1; D is possibly TRBD2 (6 bases). CDR3 length equals 15 residues. Per germline, CDR1 MNHNS and CDR2 SASEGT. Between the trimmed V and J ends, which lost 0 bases and 5 bases, there was a span of 11 bases. The CDR3 protein is CASSEATGRHNEQFF. DNA of the CDR3: TGTGCCAGCAGTGAAGCAACCGGGAGACACAATGAGCAGTTCTTC.

The V gene is TRBV7-9, the J gene TRBJ2-3; no clear D gene. Germline V lookup: CDR1 SEHNR, CDR2 FQNEAQ (reference sequence). V was clipped by 4 bases and J by 2 bases, with 7 bases between them. CDR3 length equals 13 residues. In DNA, the CDR3 is TGTGCCAGCAGCTCGATAAACACAGATACGCAGTATTTT. This translates into CASSSINTDTQYF. Using reference TRBV7-9 and TRBJ2-3 for the parts outside the CDR3, the full variable domain is DTGVSQNPRHKITKRGQNVTFRCDPISEHNRLYWYRQTLGQGPEFLTYFQNEAQLEKSRLLSDRFSAERPKGSFSTLEIQRTEQGDSAMYLCASSSINTDTQYFGPGTRLTVL.

The chain recombines TRBV5-1 with TRBJ2-3; a weak D match, TRBD2 (5 bases). CDR3 length: 13 amino acids. The germline CDR1 and CDR2 sequences are SGHRS and YFSETQ. Deletions cut 0 bases from V and 5 bases from J, with 7 bases between. The CDR3 is CASSLGGRDTQYF. In DNA form, the CDR3 reads TGCGCCAGCAGCTTGGGAGGGAGAGATACGCAGTATTTT. The whole variable domain, remainder taken from reference TRBV5-1 and TRBJ2-3, is KAGVTQTPRYLIKTRGQQVTLSCSPISGHRSVSWYQQTPGQGLQFLFEYFSETQRNKGNFPGRFSGRQFSNSRSEMNVSTLELGDSALYLCASSLGGRDTQYFGPGTRLTVL.

The chain employs TRBV4-2 and TRBJ1-2, with 11 bases aligning to TRBD1. Germline V gene data show CDR1 as LGHNA and CDR2 as YNFKEQ. Trimming cost V 0 bases and J 4 bases; bases outside gene matches: 13. This CDR3 has 19 amino acids. CDR3 residues: CASSQDSGQGANRFYGYTF. Here the CDR3 DNA reads TGTGCCAGCAGCCAAGATAGCGGACAGGGGGCGAACCGGTTCTATGGCTACACCTTC.

The chain's CDR3 is CAWKRVYGYTF. The CDR3 DNA reads TGTGCCTGGAAACGAGTCTATGGCTACACCTTC. This chain links TRBV30 with TRBJ1-2; no reliable D call. This CDR3 has 11 residues. Looked up from germline, CDR1 is GTSNPN and CDR2 is SVGIG (reference sequence). With 4 bases removed from V and 4 bases from J, the gap between germline ends came to 7 bases.

This rearrangement joins TRBV5-1 to TRBJ2-7; 10 bases agree with TRBD2. The ends lost 1 base at V and 4 bases at J; junction bases unmatched: 2. The CDR3 spans 14 residues. Germline CDR1 SGHRS, CDR2 YFSETQ. Here the CDR3 DNA reads TGCGCCAGCAGCTTGCGAGCGGGAGGGTACGAGCAGTACTTC. It yields the protein CASSLRAGGYEQYF.

J is TRBJ2-2 and V is TRBV18, with D unclear. Trimming removed 3 bases from V and 2 bases from J, with 13 bases in between. CDR1 and CDR2 from the germline V gene are KGHSH and LQKENI. This CDR3 is built from 16 residues. CDR3 protein: CASSPSHVLNTGELFF. In DNA form, the CDR3 reads TGTGCCAGCTCACCTTCACATGTGCTTAACACCGGGGAGCTGTTTTTT.

The V gene is TRBV11-2, the J gene TRBJ2-3; D gene ambiguous. This CDR3 is 12 amino acids long. Germline V gene sequence: CDR1 SGHAT, CDR2 FQNNGV. Trimming shortened V by 2 bases and J by 3 bases, and 3 bases separated the two germline ends. The DNA for the CDR3 is TGTGCCAGCAGCTTATGGACAGATACGCAGTATTTT. It is translated as CASSLWTDTQYF. The variable domain in full, completed from reference TRBV11-2 and TRBJ2-3, reads EAGVAQSPRYKIIEKRQSVAFWCNPISGHATLYWYQQILGQGPKLLIQFQNNGVVDDSQLPKDRFSAERLKGVDSTLKIQPAKLEDSAVYLCASSLWTDTQYFGPGTRLTVL.

The chain recombines TRBV2 with TRBJ2-7; tentatively, D is TRBD1 (6 bases). V lost 1 base to trimming and J lost 1 base, with 17 bases between them. The CDR3 extends over 17 amino acids. Germline lookup yields CDR1 SNHLY and CDR2 FYNNEI. The CDR3 region has the DNA TGTGCCAGCAGTGAAGGCCCACAGGGCTTATATTCCTACGAGCAGTACTTC. It yields the protein CASSEGPQGLYSYEQYF.

This chain uses TRBV10-3 with TRBJ2-5; D is uncertain. The CDR3 is made up of 10 amino acids. Per germline, CDR1 ENHRY and CDR2 SYGVKD. Between the trimmed V and J ends, which lost 7 bases and 5 bases, there was a span of 5 bases. The CDR3 spells CAITRETQYF. In DNA, the CDR3 is TGTGCCATCACGCGGGAGACCCAGTACTTC.

V is TRBV9 and J is TRBJ2-1, with D tentatively TRBD1 (5 bases). Trimming removed 0 bases at V and 0 bases at J, with 10 bases between. The CDR3 consists of 16 residues. CDR1 is SGDLS and CDR2 is YYNGEE in the germline V gene. For the CDR3, the DNA is TGTGCCAGCAGCGTAGGGGGCGCCCCCTCCTACAATGAGCAGTTCTTC. Translation gives CASSVGGAPSYNEQFF.

This sequence joins TRBV7-2 and TRBJ2-5; 12 bases fit TRBD2. The CDR3 consists of 16 residues. Trimming cost V 0 bases and J 7 bases; bases outside gene matches: 6. Germline CDR1 SGHTA, CDR2 FQGNSA. The CDR3 protein is CASSLALAGGGGTQYF. Written as DNA, the CDR3 is TGTGCCAGCAGCTTAGCGCTAGCGGGAGGGGGGGGGACCCAGTACTTC.